This is a list of T cell receptor beta chains from one sample in a study of PD-1 blockade in classical Hodgkin lymphoma. Only in-frame clones appear in the TCRdb table, and some are missing; sequencing was by immunoSEQ multiplex PCR. The data show 19,000 or so clones, with around nine tenths seen just once and roughly 6.1% held by the top ten. Sequencing used CD8+ T cells from blood. The receptors come from a human donor with classical Hodgkin lymphoma. Both conserved end residues are part of each CDR3.

J | V | CDR3
TRBJ1-5 | TRBV4-3 | CASSQGGRGSSNQPQHF
TRBJ2-3 | TRBV27 | CASRPLDTSTDTQYF
TRBJ2-2 | TRBV10-3 | CAIRGQGAAGELFF
TRBJ2-6 | TRBV5-6 | CASSSIKDRGASGANVLTF
TRBJ2-3 | TRBV18 | CASSPPIFGQGRDTQYF
TRBJ1-5 | TRBV5-6 | CASSPQGLLRPQHF
TRBJ1-2 | TRBV6-7 | CASSPGGGYTF
TRBJ2-1 | TRBV9 | CASSVVRGDEQFF
TRBJ1-3 | TRBV7-6 | CASRGPDSGNTIYF
TRBJ1-1 | TRBV19 | CATKVRRGHGTEAFF
TRBJ2-5 | TRBV11-2 | CASSSGAGVQETQYF
TRBJ2-7 | TRBV5-5 | CASSLKQGNYEQYF
TRBJ2-1 | TRBV5-6 | CASSLSGSSYNEQFF
TRBJ2-2 | TRBV6-5 | CASSYGGPPGELFF
TRBJ2-1 | TRBV4-3 | CASSQLAGGEQFF
TRBJ2-7 | TRBV19 | CASSIGITGNEQYF
TRBJ2-7 | TRBV4-2 | CASSPGTLSYEQYF
TRBJ1-6 | TRBV28 | CASSLVGGGNSPLHF
- | TRBV4-1 | CASSHPGQPYEQYF
TRBJ1-2 | TRBV12-2 | CASRLGVLRQLDGYTF
TRBJ2-1 | TRBV6-6 | CASVSGSYNEQFF
TRBJ2-5 | TRBV6-1 | CASSDRGRREYF
TRBJ2-1 | TRBV27 | CASSSIGLAGVANEQFF
TRBJ2-3 | TRBV5-5 | CASSFATEATTDTQYF
TRBJ2-1 | TRBV27 | CASTEVWSSNEQFF
TRBJ2-7 | TRBV2 | CASEYSSYEQYF
TRBJ1-2 | TRBV21-1 | CASSKASPITPDNGYTF
TRBJ2-3 | TRBV7-9 | CASRVTAAFTDTQYF
TRBJ2-7 | TRBV5-6 | CASSAGLAGIYEQYF
TRBJ2-7 | TRBV14 | CASSQDGDRAREYF
TRBJ1-1 | TRBV9 | CASSVRLYTEAFF
TRBJ2-2 | TRBV9 | CASSRFQELFF
TRBJ2-6 | TRBV7-2 | CASSPPGLRSSGANVLTF
TRBJ2-2 | TRBV4-2 | CASSQDITSGAVTGELFF
TRBJ2-1 | TRBV12-5 | CASAPGLYNEQFF
TRBJ2-2 | TRBV25-1 | CASSEGTSDTGELFF
TRBJ2-7 | TRBV11-2 | CASSLFGSSYEQYF
TRBJ2-2 | TRBV9 | CASSVVGGAGELFF
TRBJ2-3 | TRBV5-1 | CASSLFSTGKSKGDTQYF
TRBJ2-7 | TRBV18 | CASSPQGPVSNEQYF
TRBJ2-5 | TRBV7-2 | CASSNRDEQETQYF
TRBJ2-1 | TRBV7-8 | CASSFGTGQGGNEQFF
TRBJ2-7 | TRBV21-1 | CASGGREATLGAF
TRBJ2-7 | TRBV5-4 | CASSWGPYEQYF
TRBJ1-2 | TRBV7-9 | CASSVPGQINYGYTF
TRBJ1-5 | TRBV7-7 | CASSDSYQPQHF
TRBJ1-2 | TRBV6-6 | CASSGEGYTF
TRBJ1-1 | TRBV6-5 | CASSRTRMNTEAFF
TRBJ1-1 | TRBV9 | CASSALGGGHTEAFF
TRBJ1-4 | TRBV2 | CASSGTPTTNEKLFF
TRBJ2-2 | TRBV19 | CASSRGTSGGELFF